The source of this T cell receptor beta chain is a study of T cells expressing NK-cell markers. Study overall: Sorted CD3+CD56+NKG2C+, CD3+CD56+NKG2C- and CD3+CD56-NKG2C+ T cells provided the TCR beta repertoires. There were seven HCMV-seropositive donors and one seronegative donor among the eight sequenced. Findings and caveats of the study: Expanded NKG2C+ T cell clones had unclear HCMV specificity. Several donors showed dominant NKG2C+ clonotypes comprising about 1.0-7.0% of their CD8+ T cells.

Worth noting for this clonotype: The antigen is undetermined.

TCRdb reprocessed the 5' RACE reads and reports one entry per CDR3 protein, with no DNA. The repertoire table contains fewer than 550,000 distinct CDR3 sequences. The germline V gene encodes CDR1 SGHRS and CDR2 YFSETQ. The CDR3 covers 15 residues. The sample taken for sequencing was blood T cells: a sorted CD56 or NKG2C T cell subset, CD4+ or CD8+ T cells, or bulk PBMC T cells (not recorded which). The chain carries TRBV5-1 and TRBJ2-1. The clonotype comes from a woman between 45 and 60 years old in good health. This CDR3 reads CASLMDPLSYNEQFF.